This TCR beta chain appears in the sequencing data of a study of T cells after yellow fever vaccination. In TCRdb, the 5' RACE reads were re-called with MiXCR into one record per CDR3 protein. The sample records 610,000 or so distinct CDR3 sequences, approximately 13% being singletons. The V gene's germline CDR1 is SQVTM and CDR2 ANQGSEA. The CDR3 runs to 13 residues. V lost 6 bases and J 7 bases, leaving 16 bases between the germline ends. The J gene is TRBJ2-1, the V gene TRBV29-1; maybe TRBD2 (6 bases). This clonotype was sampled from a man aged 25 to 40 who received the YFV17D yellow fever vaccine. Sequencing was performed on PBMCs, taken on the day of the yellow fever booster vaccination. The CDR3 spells CSVYFKEGNEQFF. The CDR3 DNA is TGCAGCGTCTACTTCAAGGAGGGTAATGAGCAGTTCTTC.